Following are 19 T cell receptor beta chains from one sample sequenced in a study of blood T cell repertoires in COVID-19. The protocol was immunoSEQ multiplex PCR, while the TCRdb copy is restricted to in-frame clones and leaves out a portion. In the table there are hundreds of thousands of clones, 65% to 90% of which are singletons. Sequencing used peripheral blood. The receptors come from a woman aged 55-75 years with COVID-19, enrolled during active disease.

J is TRBJ2-3 and V is TRBV2, with TRBD2 as a possible D gene (7 bases). The CDR3 is 13 residues long. V shed 6 bases and J shed 5 bases, with 12 bases lying between them. From germline, CDR1 is SNHLY and CDR2 FYNNEI. The CDR3 protein is CASSGGPGDTQYF. The CDR3 DNA sequence: TGTGCCAGCAGCGGGGGGCCCGGAGATACGCAGTATTTT.

The chain links TRBV1 to TRBJ1-6; the DNA was not used to check the table's D call, TRBD1. TRBV1 is classified as a pseudogene. The CDR3 has 18 amino acids. The CDR3 reads CTSSPGQGRDPYNSPLHF. The CDR3, as DNA: TGCACCAGCAGCCCGGGACAGGGGCGGGATCCCTATAATTCACCCCTCCACTTT.

The J gene is TRBJ2-1, the V gene TRBV6-5; D is unclear. Germline V lookup: CDR1 MNHEY, CDR2 SVGAGI. Trimming removed 3 bases at V and 0 bases at J, with 9 bases between. The CDR3 consists of 15 residues. This CDR3 is CASSYSSGSYNEQFF. In DNA form, the CDR3 reads TGTGCCAGCAGTTATTCGTCCGGCTCCTACAATGAGCAGTTCTTC.

This chain connects TRBV11-2 to TRBJ1-1, with D possibly TRBD1 on 5 matching bases. Trimming pared 10 bases from V and 0 bases from J, leaving 9 bases between. This CDR3 has 12 amino acids. The germline CDR1 and CDR2 sequences are SGHAT and FQNNGV. Here the CDR3 reads CAISDMNTEAFF. CDR3 coding DNA: TGTGCCATTTCGGACATGAACACTGAAGCTTTCTTT.

The chain employs TRBV19 and TRBJ2-7; a weak D match, TRBD2 (5 bases). This CDR3 spans 16 amino acids. CDR1 and CDR2 from the germline V gene are LNHDA and SQIVND (reference sequence). V lost 7 bases and J lost 2, with 21 bases in between. CDR3 region: CASTTDVGRWTYEQYF. The CDR3 DNA reads as TGTGCCAGTACCACAGACGTGGGGAGATGGACCTACGAGCAGTACTTC.

This clone was detected only a few times. The genes are TRBV5-4 and TRBJ2-7; D is possibly TRBD1 (6 bases). Germline loops: CDR1 SGHNT, CDR2 YYREEE (reference sequence). The CDR3 extends over 14 amino acids. V lost 6 bases and J lost 7, with 20 bases in between. CDR3 nucleotide sequence: TGTGCCAGCAAATTTCAAAGGGCAGGGGATGAGCAGTACTTC. Amino acids: CASKFQRAGDEQYF.

The chain recombines TRBV5-1 with TRBJ2-2; D not certain. The V gene's germline CDR1 is SGHRS and CDR2 YFSETQ. CDR3 length equals 15 residues. The V end was cut by 1 base, the J end by 0 bases, with 7 bases between. CDR3 loop: CASSLLSANTGELFF. The CDR3, as DNA: TGCGCCAGCAGCTTGCTTTCGGCGAACACCGGGGAGCTGTTTTTT.

The chain joins TRBV4-3 to TRBJ2-3; 12 bases are shared with TRBD2. The CDR3 covers 18 residues. The germline CDR1 and CDR2 sequences are LGHNA and YSLEER. Germline trimming cut 3 bases from V and 2 bases from J; bases unmatched to any gene: 9. The CDR3 DNA follows: TGCGCCAGCAGCCAGGACCCTGGGACTAGCGGGTACACAGATACGCAGTATTTT. Protein product: CASSQDPGTSGYTDTQYF.

The chain links TRBV7-2 to TRBJ2-1; 14 nucleotides align to TRBD2. The CDR3 contains 14 residues. Germline CDR1 and CDR2: SGHTA and FQGNSA. V was pared by 4 bases and J by 10 bases, with 3 bases of the junction left unmatched. CDR3 DNA: TGTGCCAGCAGCTGGGGACTAGCGGGAGCCGAGCAGTTCTTC. It specifies CASSWGLAGAEQFF.

This chain connects TRBV6-5 to TRBJ2-2, with D perhaps TRBD1 (6 bases). This CDR3 comprises 14 residues. Germline lookup yields CDR1 MNHEY and CDR2 SVGAGI. The germline V and J ends were trimmed by 0 bases and 5 bases, with 7 bases remaining between them. CDR3 coding DNA: TGTGCCAGCAGTTACTCCCAGGGGACCGGGGAGCTGTTTTTT. It specifies CASSYSQGTGELFF.

The V call is TRBV30, the J call TRBJ1-3, with 11 bases identical to TRBD1. Germline values: CDR1 GTSNPN, CDR2 SVGIG (reference sequence). The CDR3 runs 13 residues. V gave up 5 bases and J gave up 10 bases; unmatched junction bases: 7. CDR3 residues: CAWVPGQGGTIYF. In DNA, the CDR3 is TGTGCCTGGGTCCCGGGACAGGGGGGGACCATATATTTT.

The chain carries TRBV9 and TRBJ1-2; no clear D. Germline V gives CDR1 SGDLS, CDR2 YYNGEE. CDR3 length equals 13 residues. Trimming shortened V by 0 bases and J by 4 bases, and 7 bases separated the two germline ends. CDR3 amino acids: CASSVGPSYGYTF. Here the CDR3 DNA reads TGTGCCAGCAGCGTAGGTCCCTCCTATGGCTACACCTTC.

The rearrangement uses TRBV21-1 and TRBJ2-1; the listed D gene, TRBD1, was not tested against the DNA. TRBV21-1 is noted as a pseudogene. The CDR3 length is 15 residues. The CDR3 here is CASSKDLQQNNEQFF. CDR3 DNA sequence: TGTGCCAGCAGCAAAGACCTTCAACAAAACAATGAGCAGTTCTTC.

V gene TRBV7-6 combines with J gene TRBJ2-1; TRBD1 might be the D (5 bases). Trimming left V 3 bases short and J 6 bases short, with 18 bases between. Germline CDR1 SGHVS, CDR2 FNYEAQ. The CDR3 sequence is 16 residues long. CDR3 nucleotide sequence: TGTGCCAGCAGCTTCGCGCCTAGGGGTTCGTCCAATGAGCAGTTCTTC. Translated, it gives CASSFAPRGSSNEQFF.

The chain links TRBV6-5 to TRBJ1-1; TRBD1 might be the D (5 bases). CDR1 and CDR2 (germline): MNHEY, SVGAGI. This CDR3 comprises 14 residues. The germline V and J ends were trimmed by 5 bases and 3 bases, with 13 bases remaining between them. In DNA, the CDR3 is TGTGCCAGCAGTCCCGGGGGGGAAGACACTGAAGCTTTCTTT. Its translation is CASSPGGEDTEAFF.

V and J are TRBV7-9 and TRBJ2-3; TRBD1 matches at 7 bases. The CDR3 length is 14 residues. V lost 5 bases and J lost 5; bases outside the gene matches: 7. Germline assignment: CDR1 SEHNR and CDR2 FQNEAQ (reference sequence). CDR3 bases: TGTGCCAGCAGCACTCGACAGGGTTTAGATACGCAGTATTTT. Translating gives CASSTRQGLDTQYF.

The chain combines TRBV6-5 with TRBJ1-4, with TRBD1 matching over 8 bases. Germline-derived CDR1 and CDR2 are MNHEY and SVGAGI. The CDR3 length is 15 residues. V dropped 6 bases and J dropped 3; count of bases not matched to a gene: 6. CDR3 region: CASRQGAYANEKLFF. In DNA form, the CDR3 reads TGTGCCAGCAGGCAGGGGGCATATGCTAATGAAAAACTGTTTTTT.

V usage is TRBV7-9 and J usage is TRBJ1-4, with TRBD1 matching 8 bases. The CDR3 length is 16 residues. Germline V gene sequence: CDR1 SEHNR, CDR2 FQNEAQ (reference sequence). V gave up 1 base and J gave up 4 bases; unmatched junction bases: 5. CDR3 sequence reads: CASSLDWDRFNEKLFF. CDR3 DNA: TGTGCCAGCAGCTTAGACTGGGACAGGTTTAATGAAAAACTGTTTTTT.

This clone appeared once. The CDR3 reads CASATGSGNTIYF. CDR3 in DNA: TGTGCCAGTGCGACAGGCTCTGGAAACACCATATATTTT. The chain uses TRBV7-8 and TRBJ1-3, with D possibly matching TRBD1 (6 bases). Between the trimmed V and J ends, which lost 9 bases and 0 bases, there was a span of 9 bases. Per the germline V gene, CDR1 is SGHVS and CDR2 is FQNEAQ. This CDR3 is 13 amino acids long. The full variable domain, in which reference TRBV7-8 and TRBJ1-3 provide the parts outside the CDR3, is GAGVSQSPRYKVAKRGQDVALRCDPISGHVSLFWYQQALGQGPEFLTYFQNEAQLDKSGLPSDRFFAERPEGSVSTLKIQRTQQEDSAVYLCASATGSGNTIYFGEGSWLTVV.